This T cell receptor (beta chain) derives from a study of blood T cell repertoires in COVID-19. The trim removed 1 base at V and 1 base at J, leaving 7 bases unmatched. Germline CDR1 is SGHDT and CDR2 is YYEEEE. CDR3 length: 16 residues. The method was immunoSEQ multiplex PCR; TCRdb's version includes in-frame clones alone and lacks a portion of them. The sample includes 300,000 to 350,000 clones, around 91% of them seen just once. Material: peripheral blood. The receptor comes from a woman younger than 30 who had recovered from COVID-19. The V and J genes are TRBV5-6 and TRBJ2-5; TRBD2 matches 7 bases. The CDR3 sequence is CASSLTGAGVQETQYF. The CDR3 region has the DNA TGTGCCAGCAGCTTGACCGGGGCGGGAGTCCAAGAGACCCAGTACTTC.